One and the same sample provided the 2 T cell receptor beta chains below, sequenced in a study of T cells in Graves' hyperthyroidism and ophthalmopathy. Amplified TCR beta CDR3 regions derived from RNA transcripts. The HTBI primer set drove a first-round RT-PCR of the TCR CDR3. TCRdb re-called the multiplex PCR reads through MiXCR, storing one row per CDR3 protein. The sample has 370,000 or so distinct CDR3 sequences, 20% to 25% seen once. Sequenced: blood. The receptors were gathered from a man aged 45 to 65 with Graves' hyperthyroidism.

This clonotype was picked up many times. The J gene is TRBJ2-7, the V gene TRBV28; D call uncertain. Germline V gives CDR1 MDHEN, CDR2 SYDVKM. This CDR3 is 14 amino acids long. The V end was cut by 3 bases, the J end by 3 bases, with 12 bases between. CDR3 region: CASSFGRTIYEQYF. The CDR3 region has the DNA TGTGCCAGCAGTTTCGGGCGGACCATCTACGAGCAGTACTTC.

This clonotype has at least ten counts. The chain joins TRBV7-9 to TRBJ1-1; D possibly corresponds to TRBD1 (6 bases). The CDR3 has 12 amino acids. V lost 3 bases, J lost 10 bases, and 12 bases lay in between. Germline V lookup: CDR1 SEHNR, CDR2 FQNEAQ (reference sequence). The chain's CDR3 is CASSFQGQRAFF. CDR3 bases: TGTGCCAGCAGCTTCCAGGGGCAGCGAGCTTTCTTT.